These 4 T cell receptor beta chains share one sample of origin, sequenced in a study of shared clonotypes between healthy human individuals. Sequencing used immunoSEQ multiplex PCR; TCRdb keeps in-frame clones, though not all of them. The repertoire holds about 480,000 clones, almost 80% seen once, with 12% in the top ten. The material sequenced was PBMCs. The receptors come from a woman between 40 and 55 years old in good health. Some clones in this sample may be carry-over from other donors' samples.

This chain uses TRBV30 with TRBJ1-1, with a weak D call TRBD1 (6 bases). The CDR3 covers 14 residues. The ends were cut back, 0 bases at V and 3 bases at J, with 11 bases in the middle. CDR1 and CDR2 (germline): GTSNPN, SVGIG (reference sequence). CDR3 protein: CAWSVRRGDTEAFF. CDR3 DNA sequence: TGTGCCTGGAGTGTACGGAGGGGGGACACTGAAGCTTTCTTT.

The chain is built from TRBV30 and TRBJ1-5; D remains unclear. Germline CDR1 and CDR2: GTSNPN and SVGIG (reference sequence). CDR3 length equals 15 residues. V lost 2 bases and J 1 base, leaving 12 bases between the germline ends. The CDR3 DNA follows: TGTGCCTGGAGTACTCACCGCCAAAGCAATCAGCCCCAGCATTTT. It codes for CAWSTHRQSNQPQHF.

The chain has TRBV5-5 and TRBJ1-4; D not certain. The germline V and J ends were trimmed by 0 bases and 17 bases, with 17 bases remaining between them. The CDR3 covers 13 residues. The V gene's germline CDR1 is SGHKS and CDR2 YYEKEE (reference sequence). CDR3 sequence reads: CASSLAGTEKRFF. The CDR3 nucleotides are TGTGCCAGCAGCTTGGCCGGAACAGAGAAGAGATTTTTT.

The V call is TRBV9, the J call TRBJ1-3; no clear D gene. The germline gives CDR1 SGDLS, CDR2 YYNGEE. The length of the CDR3 is 12 residues. Trimming pared 5 bases from V and 3 bases from J, leaving 6 bases between. The CDR3 is CASRSFGNTIYF. CDR3 in DNA: TGTGCCAGCAGGTCTTTTGGAAACACCATATATTTT. Full variable domain (missing parts from reference TRBV9 and TRBJ1-3): DSGVTQTPKHLITATGQRVTLRCSPRSGDLSVYWYQQSLDQGLQFLIQYYNGEERAKGNILERFSAQQFPDLHSELNLSSLELGDSALYFCASRSFGNTIYFGEGSWLTVV.